This T cell receptor beta chain emerged from a study of T cell changes during pregnancy in multiple sclerosis. Some clones are missing from TCRdb's copy, which holds only in-frame ones; the method was immunoSEQ multiplex PCR. The data show approximately 50,000 clones, approximately 91% seen once. V was pared by 6 bases and J by 4 bases, with 17 bases of the junction left unmatched. In germline, CDR1 is SEHNR, CDR2 FQNEAQ (reference sequence). The CDR3 length is 17 residues. The rearrangement links TRBV7-9 to TRBJ2-5, with 7 bases lining up with TRBD1. The receptor comes from a female donor with multiple sclerosis, enrolled in a pregnancy study. The sequencing used CD8+ T cells from peripheral blood mononuclear cells, collected after pregnancy. The CDR3 DNA is TGTGCCAGCAGTCTAAAAGGGGCAGGGGGTATGAGAGAGACCCAGTACTTC. Amino acids: CASSLKGAGGMRETQYF.